This TCR beta chain comes out of a study of blood T cell repertoires in COVID-19. Study-wide background: Researchers got acute and convalescent COVID-19 samples from the United States, Italy and Spain. T cells, B-cell-depleted T cells, or PBMCs provided the cDNA or gDNA that served as material.

In the study's own analysis: Reference gene primer amplification in the assay estimated nucleated cell counts. Produced via immunoSEQ multiplex PCR; TCRdb's table is partial and in-frame only. D and trimming were read from the DNA, whereas the V and J calls and clone size are those reported in that table. Among about 330,000 clones listed, around 85% were seen once. J lost 4 bases, V lost 3 bases, and 8 bases had no gene match. Per the germline V gene, CDR1 is SGHRS and CDR2 is YFSETQ. There are 16 residues in the CDR3. The sequence derives from a human donor in a cohort sampled during active COVID-19. This chain connects TRBV5-1 to TRBJ2-5; 11 positions match TRBD1. Sequencing was carried out using peripheral blood. CDR3 sequence reads: CASSWGDRGRGETQYF. CDR3 in DNA: TGCGCCAGCAGCTGGGGGGACAGGGGGAGAGGAGAGACCCAGTACTTC.